Ten or more counts support the clone carrying this T cell receptor beta chain. The antigen remains unidentified. This sample was taken from a study of tumor-infiltrating lymphocytes in primary liver carcinoma. Unsorted bulk tissue (roughly 20-34 mg) underwent RNA and DNA co-extraction. Study observations and caveats: Tumors carried a top-250-clone fraction significantly exceeding that of blood (p = 0.039).

Germline V CDR1 and CDR2: SGHNT, YYREEE (reference sequence). The CDR3 contains 14 residues. With 4 bases clipped from V and 4 bases from J, the junction kept 7 bases outside the gene matches. Starting from roughly 0.5 ug of total RNA, TCR beta cDNA was produced with a primer in the constant region. Amplification in three nested multiplex PCR rounds with slightly modified ARM-PCR gave rise to TCR beta libraries. Forward primers for TRBV1-TRBV30 and a C-beta reverse primer served the first two PCR rounds, at 10 cycles each. TCRdb re-analysed the multiplex PCR reads in MiXCR, keeping a single row per CDR3 protein. The sample has 44,000 or so distinct CDR3 sequences, 65% to 80% seen once.

The chain has TRBV5-4 and TRBJ2-5; TRBD2 matches 7 bases. The specimen was liver tumor tissue from sampling region 5. Subset reported: tumor region T5, tumor centre. The sequence derives from a man aged 40-49 years with primary liver carcinoma and hepatitis B virus infection. Here the CDR3 reads CASSPGGTAETQYF. The CDR3 nucleotides read TGTGCCAGCAGCCCGGGGGGAACGGCAGAGACCCAGTACTTC.